One and the same sample provided the 6 T cell receptor beta chains below, sequenced in a study of regulatory T cells in long-lasting Graves disease. This sample's time point: newly diagnosed GD, antithyroid drugs for less than 3 months. RNA isolated from PBMCs was used to make the TCR library. Arm-PCR with iRepertoire HTBI primers amplified the CDR3 regions for these TCR beta libraries. MiXCR, applied by TCRdb to the multiplex PCR reads, yields one record per CDR3 protein. The profile shows more than 400,000 distinct CDR3 sequences, roughly 17% of them singletons. These same records also appear under a second study, on T cells in Graves' hyperthyroidism and ophthalmopathy.

The sequencing here drew on peripheral blood mononuclear cells (PBMCs), taken at new diagnosis, from a patient treated with antithyroid drugs. The receptors here all came from a man aged 35 to 55 with Graves disease.

A note on this clonotype: Since a far larger clone is one base different, this is likely a read error. CDR3 DNA: TGTGCCAGCAGTCGAAATCGGTGGACTAAGCAGTTCTTC. This translates into CASSRNRWTKQFF. This rearrangement joins TRBV28 to TRBJ2-3; maybe TRBD2 (6 bases). The closer fit of TRBJ2-1 to the DNA end suggests the J call may be wrong. CDR3 length: 13 amino acids. Looked up from germline, CDR1 is MDHEN and CDR2 is SYDVKM.

In its sample, this clonotype was seen a few times. The V gene is TRBV19, the J gene TRBJ2-3, with D perhaps given as TRBD1 or TRBD2 (5 bases each). Trimming cost V 6 bases and J 2 bases, with 9 bases left between them. Germline CDR1 LNHDA, CDR2 SQIVND (reference sequence). The CDR3 is made up of 13 amino acids. CDR3 loop: CASSGAYTDTQYF. In DNA, the CDR3 is TGTGCCAGTAGCGGGGCCTACACAGATACGCAGTATTTT.

The chain has TRBV20-1 and TRBJ1-5, with TRBD1 identical over 9 bases. Germline trimming cut 3 bases from V and 9 bases from J; bases unmatched to any gene: 6. From germline, CDR1 is DFQATT and CDR2 SNEGSKA (reference sequence). The CDR3 covers 13 residues. The chain's CDR3 is CSARGQGRGPQHF. The CDR3 DNA reads TGCAGTGCTAGGGGACAGGGTAGAGGGCCCCAGCATTTT.

The chain joins TRBV2 to TRBJ2-3, with 7 nucleotides matching TRBD1. J gave up 6 bases and V 6 bases, and 6 bases lay outside the gene matches. Germline CDR1 SNHLY, CDR2 FYNNEI. The CDR3 has 13 amino acids. The CDR3 here is CASRGTAGDTQYF. The CDR3 DNA follows: TGTGCCAGCAGAGGGACAGCCGGGGATACGCAGTATTTT.

This clonotype was seen only a few times. V gene TRBV27 combines with J gene TRBJ1-1; D is ambiguous. Germline lookup yields CDR1 MNHEY and CDR2 SMNVEV (reference sequence). The CDR3 length is 14 residues. The V end was cut by 2 bases, the J end by 5 bases, with 12 bases between. The CDR3 DNA reads TGTGCCAGCAGTTTAGGCGGCCCCGGGACTGAAGCTTTCTTT. This translates into CASSLGGPGTEAFF.

This clonotype turned up a few times. The chain employs TRBV4-2 and TRBJ2-1; D gene ambiguous. V shed 4 bases and J shed 5 bases, with 12 bases lying between them. This CDR3 has 14 amino acids. Germline V gives CDR1 LGHNA, CDR2 YNFKEQ. The CDR3 DNA reads as TGTGCCAGCAGCCTTTATCGACCAGACAATGAGCAGTTCTTC. The encoded protein is CASSLYRPDNEQFF.